These T cell receptor beta chains were read from a single sample in a study of T cell clonotyping in hematopoietic cell transplantation. Only in-frame clones appear in the TCRdb table, and some are missing; sequencing was by immunoSEQ multiplex PCR. The repertoire has about 550 clones, around 97% of them found once; the top ten carry approximately 7%. Source: peripheral blood mononuclear cells, taken 30 days after allogeneic stem cell transplant. The receptors here all came from a female patient aged 50-59 years who had an allogeneic stem cell transplant from an unrelated donor, so the T cells may come from the graft donor. Some clones in this sample may be carry-over from other donors' samples. The CDR3 runs from the conserved cysteine through the conserved F or W. Each record gives: J gene, V gene, clone size, CDR3 protein. Clone size is not always given. Where it is, it says once, few, many or a class for expanded clones.

j_gene: TRBJ1-4
v_gene: TRBV5-5
abundance: NA
CDR3aa: CASRGTGKRLRWEKLFF

j_gene: TRBJ1-1
v_gene: TRBV6-1
abundance: once
CDR3aa: CASKHAEGRTEAFF

j_gene: TRBJ2-1
v_gene: TRBV16
abundance: NA
CDR3aa: CASSPNPKTGHEQFF

j_gene: TRBJ1-4
v_gene: TRBV18
abundance: NA
CDR3aa: CASSPQLATNEKLFF

j_gene: TRBJ2-7
v_gene: TRBV19
abundance: NA
CDR3aa: CASSIRGGTGRYEQYF

j_gene: TRBJ2-5
v_gene: TRBV25-1
abundance: once
CDR3aa: CASSEGEGRETQYF

j_gene: TRBJ2-6
v_gene: TRBV12-5
abundance: NA
CDR3aa: CASGQRATEANVLTF

j_gene: TRBJ2-1
v_gene: TRBV18
abundance: NA
CDR3aa: CASSQKAGTSGGYNEQFF

j_gene: TRBJ1-2
v_gene: TRBV6-5
abundance: NA
CDR3aa: CASSYTGPPEGYTF

j_gene: TRBJ2-1
v_gene: TRBV7-6
abundance: NA
CDR3aa: CASSPSGRTDEQFF

j_gene: TRBJ2-1
v_gene: TRBV20-1
abundance: NA
CDR3aa: CSAPVGNEQFF

j_gene: TRBJ1-1
v_gene: TRBV11-2
abundance: NA
CDR3aa: CASSLMRGKYRTEAFF

j_gene: TRBJ1-2
v_gene: TRBV19
abundance: few
CDR3aa: CASSGIGTGGLRYGYTF

j_gene: TRBJ2-3
v_gene: TRBV7-9
abundance: NA
CDR3aa: CASSYVVDSFDTQYF

j_gene: TRBJ2-1
v_gene: TRBV18
abundance: NA
CDR3aa: CASSPGVIFDEQFF

j_gene: TRBJ2-7
v_gene: TRBV5-6
abundance: NA
CDR3aa: CASSLVVSRAEQYF

j_gene: TRBJ2-6
v_gene: TRBV6-4
abundance: NA
CDR3aa: CASSCASQRQSRANVLTF

j_gene: TRBJ1-1
v_gene: TRBV5-4
abundance: NA
CDR3aa: CASSLPDGGGAFF

j_gene: TRBJ2-3
v_gene: TRBV19
abundance: NA
CDR3aa: CASSRYRSGQGADTQYF

j_gene: TRBJ1-1
v_gene: TRBV13
abundance: NA
CDR3aa: CASRASGQGLMNTEAFF

j_gene: TRBJ2-1
v_gene: TRBV5-1
abundance: NA
CDR3aa: CASSPGTGLNYNEQFF

j_gene: TRBJ2-7
v_gene: TRBV21-1
abundance: NA
CDR3aa: CASSKRGGNPYEQYF

j_gene: TRBJ2-2
v_gene: TRBV19
abundance: NA
CDR3aa: CASSIDRGPGELFF

j_gene: TRBJ1-1
v_gene: TRBV29-1
abundance: once
CDR3aa: CSVTGVGTEAFF

j_gene: TRBJ2-7
v_gene: TRBV18
abundance: NA
CDR3aa: CASSPDSYEQYF

j_gene: TRBJ1-2
v_gene: TRBV7-9
abundance: once
CDR3aa: CASSLDRGHDGYTF

j_gene: TRBJ2-6
v_gene: TRBV27
abundance: NA
CDR3aa: CASSLWGSSGANVLTF

j_gene: TRBJ2-7
v_gene: TRBV7-9
abundance: NA
CDR3aa: CASSTYYEQYF

j_gene: TRBJ2-7
v_gene: TRBV27
abundance: NA
CDR3aa: CATRQGYEQYF

j_gene: TRBJ1-5
v_gene: TRBV13
abundance: NA
CDR3aa: CASSLGGGPNQPQHF

j_gene: TRBJ1-5
v_gene: TRBV5-1
abundance: NA
CDR3aa: CATPRTGPEPQHF

j_gene: TRBJ2-1
v_gene: TRBV9
abundance: NA
CDR3aa: CASSTLGTSGSNEQFF

j_gene: TRBJ2-5
v_gene: TRBV28
abundance: NA
CDR3aa: CASSQTSGRFGQETQYF

j_gene: TRBJ1-4
v_gene: TRBV9
abundance: NA
CDR3aa: CASSVADHLSEKLFF

j_gene: TRBJ2-2
v_gene: TRBV6-4
abundance: NA
CDR3aa: CASSTATNTGELFF

j_gene: TRBJ1-6
v_gene: TRBV30
abundance: NA
CDR3aa: CAYRVGANSPLHF

j_gene: TRBJ2-7
v_gene: TRBV7-9
abundance: once
CDR3aa: CASSLPTGQGGYEQYF

j_gene: TRBJ1-4
v_gene: TRBV18
abundance: hyperexpanded
CDR3aa: CASSPFWTLEKLFF

j_gene: TRBJ2-7
v_gene: TRBV2
abundance: NA
CDR3aa: CASSEVQGAYEQYF

j_gene: TRBJ2-3
v_gene: TRBV27
abundance: NA
CDR3aa: CASRPWGQGTDTQYF

j_gene: TRBJ2-2
v_gene: TRBV11-2
abundance: NA
CDR3aa: CASGWGYTGELFF

j_gene: TRBJ2-2
v_gene: TRBV7-9
abundance: NA
CDR3aa: CASSLGGDPNTGELFF

j_gene: TRBJ2-5
v_gene: TRBV2
abundance: NA
CDR3aa: CASSQGQETQYF

j_gene: TRBJ2-6
v_gene: TRBV4-1
abundance: once
CDR3aa: CASSIEEPQSRANVLTF

j_gene: TRBJ1-6
v_gene: TRBV5-4
abundance: NA
CDR3aa: CASSSRTGNNSPLHF

j_gene: TRBJ2-7
v_gene: TRBV18
abundance: NA
CDR3aa: CASSGGTAPREQYF

j_gene: TRBJ2-3
v_gene: TRBV7-9
abundance: NA
CDR3aa: CASSLSGDTQYF

j_gene: TRBJ1-1
v_gene: TRBV18
abundance: NA
CDR3aa: CASSPQLTGMNTEAFF